These 12 T cell receptor beta chains came from one sample sequenced in a study of vaccination and CD4 T cells after COVID-19. With the Oncomine TCR Beta short-read assay, DNA from cultured CD4+ T cells was sequenced. Each CDR3 protein is one row after TCRdb ran MiXCR on the PCR reads. This table holds 15,000 or so distinct CDR3 sequences, about half found once. The treatment was: approximately nine-day PBMC culture with coronavirus spike peptide pools or control peptides (ViraFEST assay). Their specific antigens are unknown. The specimen was CD4+ T cells from blood, cultured in vitro. The origin of the receptors is a human donor who had recovered from COVID-19.

This clonotype showed up just a few times. The V and J genes are TRBV19 and TRBJ1-2, with D tentatively TRBD1 (6 bases). Trimming shortened V by 6 bases and J by 4 bases, and 18 bases separated the two germline ends. Germline V gene lookup returns CDR1 LNHDA and CDR2 SQIVND (reference sequence). This CDR3 is built from 15 residues. The CDR3 region has the DNA TGTGCCAGTAGCCCGAACGGGGGGCAGGGCTATGGCTACACCTTC. This codes for CASSPNGGQGYGYTF.

The chain employs TRBV7-9 and TRBJ2-7; TRBD2 might be the D (6 bases). The CDR3 totals 15 residues. V was trimmed by 5 bases and J by 4 bases, leaving 18 bases between them. Germline values: CDR1 SEHNR, CDR2 FQNEAQ (reference sequence). The CDR3 sequence: CASSTGAGLTYEQYF. In DNA form, the CDR3 reads TGTGCCAGCAGCACCGGAGCGGGTCTAACTTACGAGCAGTACTTC.

This chain connects TRBV28 to TRBJ1-1; D gene uncertain. Per the germline V gene, CDR1 is MDHEN and CDR2 is SYDVKM. CDR3 length equals 15 residues. V was clipped by 3 bases and J by 0 bases, with 11 bases between them. In nucleotides, the CDR3 is TGTGCCAGCAGTTTGGCACAGCTCATGAACACTGAAGCTTTCTTT. Its translation: CASSLAQLMNTEAFF.

This chain links TRBV7-8 with TRBJ1-4; D remains unclear. CDR1 and CDR2 (germline): SGHVS, FQNEAQ. The V and J ends lost 4 bases and 5 bases respectively, with 8 bases between them. The CDR3 contains 13 residues. Here the CDR3 DNA reads TGTGCCAGCAGCTATCTCCTCAATGAAAAACTGTTTTTT. This codes for CASSYLLNEKLFF.

This clonotype was seen a single time. The CDR3 protein is CASSEFIMANVLTF. CDR3 sequence (DNA): TGTGCCAGCAGTGAATTTATTATGGCCAACGTCCTGACTTTC. The J gene is TRBJ2-6, the V gene TRBV6-1; D unclear. This CDR3 region has 14 residues. Trimming removed 2 bases at V and 6 bases at J, with 8 bases between. CDR1 is MNHNS and CDR2 is SASEGT in the germline V gene.

This clonotype occurred a few times. The rearrangement links TRBV6-1 to TRBJ1-6; D is unresolved. Germline CDR1 reads MNHNS; CDR2 reads SASEGT. The ends were cut back, 2 bases at V and 7 bases at J, with 6 bases in the middle. CDR3 length: 13 amino acids. The CDR3 sequence is CASSELGNSPLHF. The CDR3 nucleotides are TGTGCCAGCAGTGAATTAGGGAATTCACCCCTCCACTTT.

The chain employs TRBV20-1 and TRBJ2-3; tentatively, D is TRBD1 or TRBD2 (6 bases each). Germline lookup yields CDR1 DFQATT and CDR2 SNEGSKA (reference sequence). This CDR3 contains 14 residues. Between the trimmed V and J ends, which lost 2 bases and 7 bases, there was a span of 16 bases. For the CDR3, the DNA is TGCAGTGCTAGAAGGCTAGCGAGGGGGTATACGCAGTATTTT. Protein product: CSARRLARGYTQYF.

This chain links TRBV6-5 with TRBJ2-7, with TRBD1 matching over 10 bases. The germline V gene has CDR1 MNHEY and CDR2 SVGAGI. The V gene end was trimmed by 2 bases and the J gene end by 11 bases; junction bases not matched to a gene: 12. The CDR3 length is 15 residues. CDR3 residues: CASSYARTGGQPEYF. The DNA of the CDR3 is TGTGCCAGCAGTTACGCCCGGACAGGGGGACAGCCAGAGTACTTC.

This clonotype is judged large. The V gene is TRBV6-2 or TRBV6-3, the J gene TRBJ1-6; D is ambiguous. This CDR3 region has 15 residues. Germline CDR1 reads MNHEY; CDR2 reads SVGEGT. V lost 2 bases and J 5 bases, leaving 10 bases between the germline ends. The CDR3 loop reads CASSYRARDNSPLHF. Here the CDR3 DNA reads TGTGCCAGCAGTTACCGGGCGCGGGATAATTCACCCCTCCACTTT.

The chain couples TRBV30 to TRBJ1-2; a weak D match, TRBD1 (6 bases). Trimming took 4 bases from V and 0 from J, leaving 15 bases between them. CDR3 length equals 15 residues. CDR1 and CDR2 (germline): GTSNPN, SVGIG (reference sequence). CDR3 DNA: TGTGCCTGGACCATCCGGGGGGCCACTAACTATGGCTACACCTTC. It specifies CAWTIRGATNYGYTF.

This chain links TRBV6-1 with TRBJ1-5, with no clear D. Trimming left V 6 bases short and J 3 bases short, with 21 bases between. This CDR3 is 17 amino acids long. Per the germline V gene, CDR1 is MNHNS and CDR2 is SASEGT. The CDR3 spells CASSRILQTRDNQPQHF. CDR3 bases: TGTGCCAGCAGCCGAATTCTTCAAACAAGGGACAATCAGCCCCAGCATTTT.

The gene calls are TRBV12-5 and TRBJ2-7, with TRBD2 identical over 7 bases. J was trimmed by 3 bases and V by 0 bases; bases with no gene match: 5. The CDR3 spans 15 residues. The germline gives CDR1 LGHNT, CDR2 FRNRAP. The chain's CDR3 is CASGLVLERDYEQYF. In DNA, the CDR3 is TGTGCTAGTGGTTTGGTGCTGGAGCGGGACTACGAGCAGTACTTC. Using reference TRBV12-5 and TRBJ2-7 for the parts outside the CDR3, the full variable domain is DARVTQTPRHKVTEMGQEVTMRCQPILGHNTVFWYRQTMMQGLELLAYFRNRAPLDDSGMPKDRFSAEMPDATLATLKIQPSEPRDSAVYFCASGLVLERDYEQYFGPGTRLTVT.